This TCR beta chain came from a study of blood T cell repertoires in COVID-19. Across the study: Acute and convalescent COVID-19 specimens originated in the United States, Italy and Spain. Sample material is recorded as cDNA or gDNA derived from T cells, B-cell-depleted T cells, or PBMCs.

This CDR3 is 15 amino acids long. V lost 8 bases, J lost 6 bases, and 23 bases lay in between. From germline, CDR1 is MNHEY and CDR2 SVGAGI. The table lists this clone with a count of one. Per the original methods: The assay estimated nucleated cells by amplifying reference gene primers. Libraries were prepared by immunoSEQ multiplex PCR; TCRdb keeps only in-frame clonotypes and omits some of them. V and J calls and clone size are as listed in that table; D and trimming were resolved from the DNA. The sample contains under 170,000 clones, about 86% of which appear only once. The V gene is TRBV6-5, the J gene TRBJ2-7; the D gene is possibly TRBD2 (7 bases). The TCR sequence derives from a man between 65 and 80 years old with acute or convalescent COVID-19. The sample taken for sequencing was peripheral blood. The CDR3 loop is CASAAWVGGQSEQYF. The CDR3 DNA reads TGTGCCAGCGCCGCCTGGGTGGGGGGGCAGTCCGAGCAGTACTTC.